The entry that follows covers one T cell receptor (beta chain) sequence. Antigen unknown. Looked up from germline, CDR1 is LNHNV and CDR2 is YYDKDF (reference sequence). CDR3 size: 12 residues. Trimming took 1 base from V and 6 from J, leaving 6 bases between them. Samples came from axillary lymph nodes draining the breast cancer. The sample belongs to a study of breast tumors, draining lymph nodes, adjacent tissues. Study observations and caveats: Tumors had less TCR diversity than lymph nodes, more than nontumor tissue.

MiXCR was run by TCRdb on the multiplex PCR reads, yielding one entry per CDR3 protein. The sample records under 300,000 distinct CDR3 sequences, under 40% being singletons. What was sequenced was axillary lymph node tissue. This receptor was taken from a female donor with breast cancer. Some clones in this sample may be carry-over from other donors' samples. V gene TRBV15 combines with J gene TRBJ1-2; D not certain. The CDR3 bases are TGTGCCACCAGCAGAGGGGAGGATGGCTACACCTTC. It is translated as CATSRGEDGYTF. Full variable domain (outside the CDR3, taken from reference TRBV15 and TRBJ1-2): DAMVIQNPRYQVTQFGKPVTLSCSQTLNHNVMYWYQQKSSQAPKLLFHYYDKDFNNEADTPDNFQSRRPNTSFCFLDIRSPGLGDTAMYLCATSRGEDGYTFGSGTRLTVV.